This is a list of T cell receptor beta chains from one sample in a study of cytomegalovirus exposure and HLA in healthy donors. The method was immunoSEQ multiplex PCR; TCRdb's version includes in-frame clones alone and lacks a portion of them. The sample has fewer than 350,000 clones, approximately 88% seen once; the top ten hold approximately 0.88%. Sequenced sample: PBMCs. These receptors were collected from a woman in her late teens or twenties in good health and CMV-seronegative. The CDR3 runs from the conserved cysteine through the conserved F or W. Each record gives: J gene, V gene, CDR3 protein.

j_call: TRBJ1-1; v_call: TRBV5-6; cdr3_aa: CAAKRLGQNTEAFF
j_call: TRBJ2-7; v_call: TRBV27; cdr3_aa: CASALRQEAYEQYF
j_call: TRBJ1-2; v_call: TRBV29-1; cdr3_aa: CSVGRSETNYGYTF
j_call: TRBJ2-7; v_call: TRBV4-2; cdr3_aa: CASSLRTGESYEQYF
j_call: TRBJ2-7; v_call: TRBV6-1; cdr3_aa: CASRFPFEQYF
j_call: TRBJ1-5; v_call: TRBV27; cdr3_aa: CASSRDISNQPQHF
j_call: TRBJ1-1; v_call: TRBV19; cdr3_aa: CASSMNSMNTEAFF
j_call: TRBJ2-7; v_call: TRBV27; cdr3_aa: CASSLMVKAHEQYF
j_call: TRBJ2-1; v_call: TRBV18; cdr3_aa: CASSPSGGSSYNEQFF
j_call: TRBJ2-1; v_call: TRBV11-2; cdr3_aa: CASSNAGNLEQFF
j_call: TRBJ2-1; v_call: TRBV4-3; cdr3_aa: CASSQTPSVPATGVQFF
j_call: TRBJ2-5; v_call: TRBV13; cdr3_aa: CASSYSGGMETQYF
j_call: TRBJ2-3; v_call: TRBV7-2; cdr3_aa: CASSSGLAGPTDTQYF
j_call: TRBJ2-7; v_call: TRBV5-1; cdr3_aa: CASSLIPAGGSYEQYF
j_call: TRBJ2-1; v_call: TRBV18; cdr3_aa: CASSPYLQGGEQFF
j_call: TRBJ2-1; v_call: TRBV28; cdr3_aa: CASSLDSGRAFFNEQFF
j_call: TRBJ1-1; v_call: TRBV5-1; cdr3_aa: CASSPQGDSTEAFF
j_call: TRBJ2-7; v_call: TRBV28; cdr3_aa: CASSRGQRYEQYF